This TCR beta chain was documented in a study of blood T cells in healthy people across ages. The study, taken as a whole, reports: Naive and antigen-experienced cells were not separated, limiting conclusive comparison. Diversity of TCR beta correlated strongly with naive T cell percentage. Fewer expanded clones and more diversity marked long-lived versus aged donors.

A second roughly 7 to 12 cycle PCR used barcoded and J-beta primers. Tagging of each cDNA molecule was performed by a template-switch adaptor with 12 random nucleotides. A single record per CDR3 protein comes from TCRdb applying MiXCR to the 5' RACE reads. This sample carries around 1.5 million distinct CDR3 sequences, approximately 59% of them seen once, and the ten largest clones take about 6.3%. The CDR3 extends over 16 amino acids. The germline V gene encodes CDR1 SSHAT and CDR2 FNYEAQ (reference sequence). Worth noting for this clonotype: As yet, its antigen is unknown. Its ends do not fully match the called genes, so a read error is possible.

The source of this sequence is a man between 18 and 29 years old in good health. What was sequenced was blood. V usage is TRBV7-7 and J usage is TRBJ2-7; TRBD2 matches at 10 bases. CDR3 coding DNA: TGTGCTAGCAGCTTACGGTCTAGCGGGGGCCTCGACGAGCAGTACTTC. Its translation is CASSLRSSGGLDEQYF.